Below, 2 T cell receptor beta chains from the same sample are listed, as sequenced in a study of blood T cell repertoires in COVID-19. Repertoires were generated with immunoSEQ multiplex PCR, while TCRdb's copy carries only in-frame clones and drops some. The profile covers fewer than 450,000 clones, with about 88% appearing a single time and approximately 0.99% taken by the ten largest. Sequencing was done on a sample of PBMCs or T cells enriched from blood (not recorded which). Receptors originate from a woman in her thirties who had recovered from COVID-19.

The chain is built from TRBV5-5 and TRBJ2-5; the match to TRBD2 covers 7 bases. The CDR3 loop spans 15 amino acids. The ends lost 0 bases at V and 2 bases at J; junction bases unmatched: 4. The germline V gene encodes CDR1 SGHKS and CDR2 YYEKEE (reference sequence). The CDR3 spells CASSLGPGGQETQYF. The CDR3 DNA follows: TGTGCCAGCAGCTTGGGCCCGGGGGGACAAGAGACCCAGTACTTC.

The CDR3 sequence is CASGTGESPLHF. Written as DNA, the CDR3 is TGTGCAAGCGGGACAGGGGAGTCACCCCTCCACTTT. The chain employs TRBV28 and TRBJ1-6; 10 bases fit TRBD1. Germline V gene lookup returns CDR1 MDHEN and CDR2 SYDVKM. The CDR3 length is 12 residues.